The entry below describes one TCR beta chain. Its specificity is not known. The sample comes from a study of cytomegalovirus exposure and HLA in healthy donors. Germline loops: CDR1 SGHRS, CDR2 YFSETQ. This CDR3 has 13 residues. Study-wide points: Highly shared variants forming one cluster were likely a sequencing artifact. A later analysis reported that several of the most significant clusters appeared to be linked to common viral pathogens, among them Epstein-Barr virus.

Use of 60 Vbeta and 13 Jbeta primers characterized the PCR. The assay was immunoSEQ multiplex PCR, and TCRdb's table has in-frame clones only and misses some. The sample lists around 50,000 clones, 65% to 90% occurring once. What was sequenced was PBMCs. The receptor was derived from a man younger than 40 in good health and CMV-seronegative. The V and J genes are TRBV5-1 and TRBJ2-5; TRBD1 aligns across 9 bases. The last part of the DNA fits TRBJ2-7 better; the J call may be wrong. CDR3 residues: CASSLGDRDEQYF. As DNA, the CDR3 is TGCGCCAGCAGCTTAGGGGACAGGGACGAGCAGTACTTC.